This entry lists 16 T cell receptor beta chains sequenced from one sample in a study of blood T cell repertoires in COVID-19. Repertoires were generated with immunoSEQ multiplex PCR, while TCRdb's copy carries only in-frame clones and drops some. Of approximately 300,000 clones listed, around 85% are singletons. Sequenced: PBMCs or T cells enriched from blood (not recorded which). The receptor set was obtained from a woman in her twenties or thirties who had been exposed to COVID-19.

This clone was seen more than once but under ten times. The sample carries other DNA sequences with the same CDR3. The rearrangement uses TRBV29-1 and TRBJ1-1; 8 bases match TRBD1. The CDR3 is 13 residues long. Trimming cost V 3 bases and J 5 bases; bases outside gene matches: 5. The germline V gene has CDR1 SQVTM and CDR2 ANQGSEA. This CDR3 reads CSVDPTGGTEAFF. Written as DNA, the CDR3 is TGCAGCGTTGATCCAACAGGGGGGACTGAAGCTTTCTTT.

The chain combines TRBV9 with TRBJ1-2, with a possible D match to TRBD1 (5 bases). The CDR3 is 15 residues long. The germline CDR1 and CDR2 sequences are SGDLS and YYNGEE. Trimming took off 3 bases at V and 4 bases at J, with 16 bases between the two ends. CDR3 residues: CASSAQSGGVYGYTF. Here the CDR3 DNA reads TGTGCCAGCAGCGCCCAGTCCGGGGGGGTCTATGGCTACACCTTC.

This clone has a count of ten or more. The CDR3 sequence is CASSPGQGPASIGGTQYF. The CDR3 nucleotides read TGTGCCAGCAGTCCCGGACAGGGGCCGGCTTCGATCGGAGGGACCCAGTACTTC. This chain links TRBV27 with TRBJ2-5, with TRBD1 matching over 9 bases. There are 18 residues in the CDR3. Germline trimming cut 5 bases from V and 7 bases from J; bases unmatched to any gene: 20. Germline V gene sequence: CDR1 MNHEY, CDR2 SMNVEV (reference sequence).

This chain connects TRBV27 to TRBJ1-1, with a weak D call TRBD1 (6 bases). Per germline, CDR1 MNHEY and CDR2 SMNVEV (reference sequence). Trimming pared 0 bases from V and 11 bases from J, leaving 13 bases between. The CDR3 is made up of 13 amino acids. CDR3 nucleotide sequence: TGTGCCAGCAGTTTATCACAGGGCATTGAGGCTTTCTTT. It is translated as CASSLSQGIEAFF.

The rearrangement links TRBV5-6 to TRBJ2-7, with TRBD2 matching 9 bases. This CDR3 contains 14 residues. The V segment lost 4 bases and the J segment 3 bases; nucleotides outside the gene matches: 5. Germline lookup yields CDR1 SGHDT and CDR2 YYEEEE. The CDR3 is CASSRSSGIYEQYF. DNA of the CDR3: TGTGCCAGCAGCCGATCTAGCGGGATCTACGAGCAGTACTTC.

This chain uses TRBV4-1 with TRBJ1-3; D is uncertain. This CDR3 has 17 residues. Germline V CDR1 and CDR2: MGHRA, YSYEKL. V was shortened by 4 bases and J by 5 bases, with 21 bases between the two germline ends. The CDR3 bases are TGCGCCAGCAGCCCCCTTCTAGGGAGCCGCCACAGAAACACCATATATTTT. Its protein is CASSPLLGSRHRNTIYF.

This clone was seen just once. J is TRBJ2-4 and V is TRBV5-6; 9 bases are a match to TRBD1. The CDR3 spans 16 residues. Germline V lookup: CDR1 SGHDT, CDR2 YYEEEE. The trim removed 3 bases at V and 9 bases at J, leaving 13 bases unmatched. The CDR3 spells CASSSPRDRGEGIQYF. The CDR3, as DNA: TGTGCCAGCAGCTCACCCCGCGACAGGGGGGAAGGCATTCAGTACTTC. Full variable domain (remainder filled in from reference TRBV5-6 and TRBJ2-4): DAGVTQSPTHLIKTRGQQVTLRCSPKSGHDTVSWYQQALGQGPQFIFQYYEEEERQRGNFPDRFSGHQFPNYSSELNVNALLLGDSALYLCASSSPRDRGEGIQYFGAGTRLSVL.

The J gene is TRBJ1-2, the V gene TRBV6-4, with 8 bases fitting TRBD1. CDR1 is MRHNA, CDR2 SNTAGT, per germline. Unmatched junction bases numbered 7, after V lost 2 bases and J lost 8 bases. The length of the CDR3 is 14 residues. CDR3 in amino acids: CASSDGQGAGGYTF. The CDR3 DNA reads TGTGCCAGCAGTGACGGGCAGGGGGCAGGAGGCTACACCTTC.

This clone has just one count. The gene calls are TRBV3-1 (or the pseudogene TRBV3-2) and TRBJ2-5; the match to TRBD1 covers 8 bases. CDR3 size: 14 residues. Germline assignment: CDR1 LGHDT and CDR2 YNNKEL (reference sequence). V shed 2 bases, J shed 4 bases, and the junction held 3 bases outside the gene matches. The CDR3 is CASSQQDRVETQYF. CDR3 sequence (DNA): TGTGCCAGCAGCCAACAGGACAGGGTAGAGACCCAGTACTTC.

V is TRBV5-1 and J is TRBJ2-7; possibly TRBD1 for D (6 bases). V lost 7 bases to trimming and J lost 1 base, with 18 bases between them. The V gene's germline CDR1 is SGHRS and CDR2 YFSETQ. CDR3 length: 15 residues. The CDR3 region has the DNA TGCGCCAGCCGCCGACCGGACAGACAATCCTACGAGCAGTACTTC. This gives the protein CASRRPDRQSYEQYF. The whole variable domain, filled in from reference TRBV5-1 and TRBJ2-7, reads KAGVTQTPRYLIKTRGQQVTLSCSPISGHRSVSWYQQTPGQGLQFLFEYFSETQRNKGNFPGRFSGRQFSNSRSEMNVSTLELGDSALYLCASRRPDRQSYEQYFGPGTRLTVT.

The genes are TRBV30 and TRBJ1-3; D is uncertain. The CDR3 loop spans 12 amino acids. Looked up from germline, CDR1 is GTSNPN and CDR2 is SVGIG (reference sequence). Trimming removed 2 bases at V and 3 bases at J, with 5 bases between. CDR3 protein: CAWSTVGNTIYF. The CDR3 DNA sequence: TGTGCCTGGAGTACTGTTGGAAACACCATATATTTT.

J is TRBJ1-2 and V is TRBV6-4; 7 bases line up with TRBD1. In germline, CDR1 is MRHNA, CDR2 SNTAGT. The CDR3 spans 14 residues. The ends lost 4 bases at V and 8 bases at J; junction bases unmatched: 10. The CDR3 bases are TGTGCCAGCAGTGCCTCGACAGGGATCGGCGGCTACACCTTC. This translates into CASSASTGIGGYTF.

The chain links TRBV5-1 to TRBJ2-3; 11 bases line up with TRBD2. Germline trimming cut 2 bases from V and 5 bases from J; bases unmatched to any gene: 7. Germline V CDR1 and CDR2: SGHRS, YFSETQ. The CDR3 totals 16 residues. The CDR3 DNA reads TGCGCCAGCAGCTTCCTAGCGGGGGGCTCAGTAGATACGCAGTATTTT. This encodes CASSFLAGGSVDTQYF.

The gene calls are TRBV30 and TRBJ1-3; 8 bases line up with TRBD1. In germline, CDR1 is GTSNPN, CDR2 SVGIG (reference sequence). Trimming removed 6 bases from V and 2 bases from J; junction bases left unmatched: 9. The CDR3 is made up of 15 amino acids. This chain's CDR3 is CACQEPGGPGNTIYF. The CDR3 DNA sequence: TGTGCCTGCCAAGAACCAGGGGGCCCTGGAAACACCATATATTTT. Supplemented by reference TRBV30 and TRBJ1-3, the full variable domain reads SQTIHQWPATLVQPVGSPLSLECTVEGTSNPNLYWYRQAAGRGLQLLFYSVGIGQISSEVPQNLSASRPQDRQFILSSKKLLLSDSGFYLCACQEPGGPGNTIYFGEGSWLTVV.

The rearrangement joins TRBV27 to TRBJ1-1, with 8 positions matching TRBD1. The length of the CDR3 is 15 residues. The V segment lost 3 bases and the J segment 4 bases; nucleotides outside the gene matches: 7. Germline V lookup: CDR1 MNHEY, CDR2 SMNVEV (reference sequence). The CDR3 DNA reads TGTGCCAGCAGTTTGGACAGGGTGGGGGGCACTGAAGCTTTCTTT. Translating it yields CASSLDRVGGTEAFF.

CDR3 coding DNA: TGTGCCAGCAGTGAAGCGACAGGGGGGGGCGATTCACCCCTCCACTTT. Translation gives CASSEATGGGDSPLHF. This chain uses TRBV2 with TRBJ1-6, with TRBD1 matching over 9 bases. Germline V gives CDR1 SNHLY, CDR2 FYNNEI. The CDR3 runs 16 residues. Germline trimming cut 0 bases from V and 8 bases from J; bases unmatched to any gene: 5.